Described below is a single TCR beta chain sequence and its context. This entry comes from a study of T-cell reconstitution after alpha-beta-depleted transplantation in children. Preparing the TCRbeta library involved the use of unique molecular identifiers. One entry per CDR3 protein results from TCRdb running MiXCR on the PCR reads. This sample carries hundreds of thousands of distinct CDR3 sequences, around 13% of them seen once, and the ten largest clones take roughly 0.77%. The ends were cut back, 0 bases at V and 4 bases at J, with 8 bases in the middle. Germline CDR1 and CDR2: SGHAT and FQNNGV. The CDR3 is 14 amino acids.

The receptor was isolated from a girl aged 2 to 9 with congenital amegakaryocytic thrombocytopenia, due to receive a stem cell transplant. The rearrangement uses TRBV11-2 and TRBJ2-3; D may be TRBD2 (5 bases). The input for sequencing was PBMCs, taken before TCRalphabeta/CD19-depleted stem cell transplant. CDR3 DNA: TGTGCCAGCAGCTTAGAACTAGACGCAGATACGCAGTATTTT. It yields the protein CASSLELDADTQYF.